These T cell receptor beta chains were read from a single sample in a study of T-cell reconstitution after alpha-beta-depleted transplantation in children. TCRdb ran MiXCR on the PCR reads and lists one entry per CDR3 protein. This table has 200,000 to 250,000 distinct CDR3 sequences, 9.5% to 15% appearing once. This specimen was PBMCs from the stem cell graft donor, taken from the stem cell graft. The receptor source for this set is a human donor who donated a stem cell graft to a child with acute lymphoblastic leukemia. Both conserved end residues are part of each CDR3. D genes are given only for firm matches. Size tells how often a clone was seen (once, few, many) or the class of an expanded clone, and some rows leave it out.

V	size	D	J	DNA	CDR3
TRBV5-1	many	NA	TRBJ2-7	TGCGCCAGCTCCTCCGTCCCTTCCTACGAGCAGTACTTC	CASSSVPSYEQYF
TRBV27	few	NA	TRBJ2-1	TGTGCCAGCAGTTTACGGTTTGCATACAATGAGCAGTTCTTC	CASSLRFAYNEQFF
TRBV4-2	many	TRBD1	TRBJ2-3	TGTGCCAGCAGCCAAGTCGCTAGGGGGCAGTATACGCAGTATTTT	CASSQVARGQYTQYF
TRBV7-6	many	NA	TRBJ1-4	TGTGCCAGCAGAGACAGTCCGGGTGAAAAACTGTTTTTT	CASRDSPGEKLFF
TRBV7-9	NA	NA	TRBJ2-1	TGTGCCAGCAGTTCTACAGGGCCGGGAATCAATGAGCAGTTCTTC	CASSSTGPGINEQFF
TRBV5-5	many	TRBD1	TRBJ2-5	TGTGCCAGCAGCTTGGCCCGACAGGGTCCCCGGGAGACCCAGTACTTC	CASSLARQGPRETQYF
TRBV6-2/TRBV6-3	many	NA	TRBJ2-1	TGTGCCAGCAGTTACTCGACGGTAGCTAGGGGCAATGAGCAGTTCTTC	CASSYSTVARGNEQFF
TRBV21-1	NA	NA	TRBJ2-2	TGTGCCAGCAGCAAAGGGCGGCGGGAGGGCCTCACCGGGGAGCTGTTTTTT	CASSKGRREGLTGELFF
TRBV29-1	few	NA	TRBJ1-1	TGCAGCGTGACCGGGGGGACTGAAGCTTTCTTT	CSVTGGTEAFF
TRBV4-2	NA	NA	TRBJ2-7	TGTGCCAGCAGCCAAGGAGAGTGGGAGCAGTACTTC	CASSQGEWEQYF
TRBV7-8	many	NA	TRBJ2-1	TGTGCCAGCACCGACCGGGGCTACAATGAGCAGTTCTTC	CASTDRGYNEQFF
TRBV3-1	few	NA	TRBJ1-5	TGTGCCAGCAGCCTAGGGGATTCCGCTCAGCCCCAGCATTTT	CASSLGDSAQPQHF
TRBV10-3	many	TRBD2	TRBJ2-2	TGTGCCATCCGTGATAGCGGGGGGCCCGGGGAGCTGTTTTTT	CAIRDSGGPGELFF
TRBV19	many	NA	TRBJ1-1	TGTGCCAGTTCTAAAGACGGGAACACTGAAGCTTTCTTT	CASSKDGNTEAFF
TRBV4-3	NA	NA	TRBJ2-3	TGCGCCAGCAGCCCCCAGAGCACAGATACGCAGTATTTT	CASSPQSTDTQYF
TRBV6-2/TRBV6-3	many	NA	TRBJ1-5	TGTGCCAGCAGTTACGCCAGCCAACATCAGCCCCAGCATTTT	CASSYASQHQPQHF
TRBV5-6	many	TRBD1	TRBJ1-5	TGTGCCAGCAGCTTGATCGGACAGGGGGAACAGCCCCAGCATTTT	CASSLIGQGEQPQHF
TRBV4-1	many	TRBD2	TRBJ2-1	TGCGCCAGCAGCCCGGGGACTAGGCTTAGGAGTAGCAATGAGCAGTTCTTC	CASSPGTRLRSSNEQFF
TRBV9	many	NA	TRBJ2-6	TGTGCCAGCAGCGTAGTGGTTGGAGGGCCTGGGGCCAACGTCCTGACTTTC	CASSVVVGGPGANVLTF
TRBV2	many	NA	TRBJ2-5	TGTGCCAGCCCGGGACTCCAAGAGACCCAGTACTTC	CASPGLQETQYF
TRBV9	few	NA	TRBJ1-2	TGTGCCAGCAGCGCTGGGGGTGGGGGGGCATATGGCTACACCTTC	CASSAGGGGAYGYTF
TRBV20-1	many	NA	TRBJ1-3	TGCAGTGCTCGTGACAGGGGAAACACCATATATTTT	CSARDRGNTIYF
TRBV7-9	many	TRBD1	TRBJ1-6	TGTGCCAGCAGCTTAGGGACAGGGAATTCACCCCTCCACTTT	CASSLGTGNSPLHF
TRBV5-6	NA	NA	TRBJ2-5	TGTGCCAGCGGCCCCGGGCCCGAAGAGACCCAGTACTTC	CASGPGPEETQYF
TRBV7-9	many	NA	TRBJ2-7	TGTGCCAGCAGCTTCGAAAGAGACGAGCAGTACTTC	CASSFERDEQYF
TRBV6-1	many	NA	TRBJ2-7	TGTGCCAGCAGTGAAGGATTCGGTGGGGGCGAGCAGTACTTC	CASSEGFGGGEQYF
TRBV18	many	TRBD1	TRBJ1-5	TGTGCCAGCAGCCGGGACAGACATAGCAATCAGCCCCAGCATTTT	CASSRDRHSNQPQHF
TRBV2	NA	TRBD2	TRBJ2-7	TGTGCCAGCCTCCCTGCCCCGGGACAGGGGACTAGCGGGAGAGGCTACGAGCAGTACTTC	CASLPAPGQGTSGRGYEQYF
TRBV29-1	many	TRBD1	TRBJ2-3	TGCAGCGTTCACGGACAGGCTTCGCCCCTTGGTACGCAGTATTTT	CSVHGQASPLGTQYF
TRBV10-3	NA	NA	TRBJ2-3	TGTGCCATCAGTGAATATAAGAATACGCAGTATTTT	CAISEYKNTQYF
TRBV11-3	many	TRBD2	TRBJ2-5	TGTGCCAGCAGCTTAGGGGGGACTAGCGGGAGAAGGGGAGAGACCCAGTACTTC	CASSLGGTSGRRGETQYF
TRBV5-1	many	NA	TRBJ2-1	TGCGCCAGCATCTCAGACAGCAGCTCCTACAATGAGCAGTTCTTC	CASISDSSSYNEQFF
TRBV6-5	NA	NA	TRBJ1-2	TGTGCCAGCAGTTACTCAGGAGGGTATGATGGCTACACCTTC	CASSYSGGYDGYTF
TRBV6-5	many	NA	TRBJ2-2	TGTGCCAGCAGGCTCAGCACCGGGGAGCTGTTTTTT	CASRLSTGELFF
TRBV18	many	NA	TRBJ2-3	TGTGCCAGCTCACCTTCGGGAGCGCTCACAGATACGCAGTATTTT	CASSPSGALTDTQYF
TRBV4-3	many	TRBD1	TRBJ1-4	TGCGCCAGCAGCTCAACAGGGGGAACAACTAATGAAAAACTGTTTTTT	CASSSTGGTTNEKLFF
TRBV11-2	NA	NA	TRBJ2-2	TGTGCCAGCAGCTTAGATAGTAAAGGTTTCACCGGGGAGCTGTTTTTT	CASSLDSKGFTGELFF
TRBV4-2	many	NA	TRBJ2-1	TGTGCCAGCAGCCAAGATCGGATCGGGACCACGATCTTC	CASSQDRIGTTIF
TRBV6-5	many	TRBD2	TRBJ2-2	TGTGCCAGCAGTTACAGCGGGGGGCCCTCGTCTAACACCGGGGAGCTGTTTTTT	CASSYSGGPSSNTGELFF
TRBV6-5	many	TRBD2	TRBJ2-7	TGTGCCAGCAGTACGACTAGCGGGGGGCCCGGGCAGTACTTC	CASSTTSGGPGQYF
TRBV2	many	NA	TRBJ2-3	TGTGCCAGCAGTGCCCCCCGGGAAGCAGATACGCAGTATTTT	CASSAPREADTQYF
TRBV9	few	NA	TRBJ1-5	TGTGCCAGCGGATTAAATCAGCCCCAGCATTTT	CASGLNQPQHF
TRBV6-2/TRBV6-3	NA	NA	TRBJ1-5	TGTGCCAGCAGCCGAACCAAGACGGGTCCTCATCAGCCCCAGCATTTT	CASSRTKTGPHQPQHF
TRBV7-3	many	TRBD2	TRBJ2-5	TGTGCCAGCAGCTTCGGACTAGCGCAAGAGACCCAGTACTTC	CASSFGLAQETQYF
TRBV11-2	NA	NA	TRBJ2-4	TGTGCCAGCAGCTTAGGCTGGGGGGACATTCAGTACTTC	CASSLGWGDIQYF
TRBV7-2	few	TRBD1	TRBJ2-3	TGTGCCAGCAGCCTACAGGGGGGTAGCACAGATACGCAGTATTTT	CASSLQGGSTDTQYF